This T cell receptor (beta chain) was observed in a study of blood T cell repertoires in COVID-19. Study-level information: Spain, Italy and the United States supplied samples that represented acute and convalescent COVID-19. Sample material is recorded as cDNA or gDNA derived from T cells, B-cell-depleted T cells, or PBMCs.

The CDR3 has 15 amino acids. V lost 5 bases and J lost 8; bases outside the gene matches: 10. CDR1 MDHEN and CDR2 SYDVKM come from the germline V gene. Original analysis: Estimated nucleated cell counts came from reference gene primer amplification. TCRdb keeps only in-frame clones here, not all; method: immunoSEQ multiplex PCR. The DNA was the basis for D and trimming; V, J and clone size are from that table. The data show approximately 250,000 clones, almost 85% seen once. While infection was still active, Seattle patients were enrolled and then followed longitudinally. This receptor was taken from a man between 45 and 60 years old with COVID-19, enrolled during active disease. Sequenced sample: peripheral blood. This rearrangement joins TRBV28 to TRBJ2-1, with 9 bases identical to TRBD2. The CDR3 sequence is CASSPAGGPHHEQFF. DNA of the CDR3: TGTGCCAGCAGTCCCGCGGGGGGGCCTCATCATGAGCAGTTCTTC.